These T cell receptor beta chains were read from a single sample in a study of cytomegalovirus exposure and HLA in healthy donors. This table comes from immunoSEQ multiplex PCR, and its TCRdb copy is limited to in-frame clones, with some not included. The sample consists of about 140,000 clones, around 78% of them appearing once. The sample comprised PBMCs. These receptors came from a woman aged 40 to 50 in good health and CMV-seropositive. Both conserved end residues are part of each CDR3. The D gene is left open where the match is weak. For some rows the clone size is stated as once, few or many, or as a class when expanded; others skip it.

cdr3_aa,cdr3_nt,clone_size,v_call,d_call,j_call
CATSRGAGDYEQYF,TGTGCCACCAGCAGAGGGGCAGGGGACTACGAGCAGTACTTC,NA,TRBV15,NA,TRBJ2-7
CASSYLFPGETQYF,TGTGCCAGCAGTTACCTCTTTCCCGGGGAGACCCAGTACTTC,NA,TRBV6-5,NA,TRBJ2-5
CASSPPGSGRAGELFF,TGTGCCAGCAGCCCCCCTGGGAGCGGGAGGGCCGGGGAGCTGTTTTTT,NA,TRBV9,TRBD2,TRBJ2-2
CASSLRQGRIRDTQYF,TGTGCCAGCAGCTTGAGGCAGGGGCGAATCAGAGATACGCAGTATTTT,NA,TRBV13,NA,TRBJ2-3
CASRGGREEFRNEQFF,TGTGCCAGTAGGGGTGGGCGGGAGGAGTTCCGCAATGAGCAGTTCTTC,NA,TRBV19,TRBD2,TRBJ2-1
CASSPSYTEAFF,TGTGCCAGCTCACCCTCGTACACTGAAGCTTTCTTT,NA,TRBV18,NA,TRBJ1-1
CASSLQGGGTEAFF,TGCGCCAGCAGCTTACAGGGCGGAGGCACTGAAGCTTTCTTT,NA,TRBV5-1,NA,TRBJ1-1
CASSSPQGQFNNEQFF,TGCGCCAGCAGCTCCCCGCAGGGGCAGTTTAACAATGAGCAGTTCTTC,once,TRBV5-1,NA,TRBJ2-1
CASSLGTGGTTADGELFF,TGCGCCAGCAGCCTGGGGACAGGGGGCACCACGGCCGACGGGGAGCTGTTTTTT,NA,TRBV5-1,TRBD1,TRBJ2-2
CASSFQGINEKLFF,TGTGCCAGCAGCTTTCAGGGGATTAATGAAAAACTGTTTTTT,NA,TRBV5-8,NA,TRBJ1-4
CATSRVIQAGKGEQFF,TGTGCCACCAGCAGAGTGATTCAAGCGGGAAAGGGTGAGCAGTTCTTC,once,TRBV15,TRBD2,TRBJ2-1
CASSVWDRAFSPLHF,TGTGCCAGCAGCGTATGGGACAGGGCGTTCTCACCCCTCCACTTT,NA,TRBV5-6,TRBD1,TRBJ1-6
CASSAGLAGETQYF,TGCGCCAGCAGCGCGGGACTAGCGGGAGAGACGCAGTATTTT,NA,TRBV5-1,TRBD2,TRBJ2-3
CASSLGPGGSYEQYF,TGTGCCAGCAGCTTAGGCCCAGGGGGCTCCTACGAGCAGTACTTC,few,TRBV7-8,TRBD1,TRBJ2-7
CASSSREAEAFF,TGTGCCAGTAGTTCCAGGGAGGCCGAAGCTTTCTTT,NA,TRBV19,NA,TRBJ1-1
CASSRHRGSVGTEAFF,TGTGCCAGCAGCCGCCACAGGGGGTCCGTTGGCACTGAAGCTTTCTTT,NA,TRBV7-2,TRBD1,TRBJ1-1
CASSYGQGGYGYTF,TGTGCCAGCAGTTACGGGCAGGGTGGCTATGGCTACACCTTC,NA,TRBV6-5,NA,TRBJ1-2
CATSRDRTGGRDYGYTF,TGTGCCACCAGCAGAGATAGGACAGGGGGCAGGGACTATGGCTACACCTTC,NA,TRBV15,TRBD1,TRBJ1-2
CASSLPTGVTQYF,TGTGCCAGTAGTCTCCCGACAGGGGTTACGCAGTATTTT,NA,TRBV19,TRBD1,TRBJ2-3
CASSSGTRGTTDTQYF,TGCGCCAGCAGCTCCGGGACTAGGGGGACTACAGATACGCAGTATTTT,NA,TRBV5-1,TRBD2,TRBJ2-3
CASSRDRDRASHNEQFF,TGTGCCAGCAGTCGTGACCGGGACAGGGCATCCCACAATGAGCAGTTCTTC,NA,TRBV27,TRBD1,TRBJ2-1
CASSFNRGSNQPQHF,TGTGCCAGCAGCTTTAACAGGGGCAGCAATCAGCCCCAGCATTTT,NA,TRBV7-8,TRBD1,TRBJ1-5
CASSSGLLNTEAFF,TGTGCCAGCAGCTCAGGACTGTTGAACACTGAAGCTTTCTTT,NA,TRBV7-8,NA,TRBJ1-1
CASRTSGSNEQFF,TGTGCCAGCAGGACTAGCGGGAGTAATGAGCAGTTCTTC,once,TRBV6-6,TRBD2,TRBJ2-1
CASSPWTGKGETQYF,TGTGCCAGCAGCCCTTGGACAGGGAAGGGAGAGACCCAGTACTTC,NA,TRBV28,TRBD1,TRBJ2-5
CASRPQGFGTEAFF,TGCGCCAGCAGACCACAGGGGTTCGGCACTGAAGCTTTCTTT,few,TRBV5-1,TRBD1,TRBJ1-1
CATSRPAEASTEAFF,TGTGCCACCAGCAGACCCGCGGAGGCTAGCACTGAAGCTTTCTTT,once,TRBV15,NA,TRBJ1-1
CASSEDSRLDTQYF,TGTGCCAGCAGTGAGGACTCAAGGTTAGATACGCAGTATTTT,NA,TRBV2,NA,TRBJ2-3
CASSSYYLYGYTF,TGTGCCAGCAGTTCCTATTACCTCTATGGCTACACCTTC,NA,TRBV28,NA,TRBJ1-2
CASSGSGRDRDTQYF,TGTGCCAGCAGCGGTAGCGGGAGGGACCGGGATACGCAGTATTTT,NA,TRBV9,TRBD2,TRBJ2-3
CAWSVEREGFNEQFF,TGTGCCTGGAGTGTAGAGCGGGAGGGTTTTAATGAGCAGTTCTTC,NA,TRBV30,TRBD2,TRBJ2-1
CASSDVQRKKTDSGNTIYF,TGCGCCAGCAGTGACGTACAGCGGAAGAAAACGGACTCTGGAAACACCATATATTTT,NA,TRBV10-1,NA,TRBJ1-3
CAWSSGADTQYF,TGTGCCTGGAGTTCCGGGGCAGATACGCAGTATTTT,NA,TRBV30,NA,TRBJ2-3
CASSSGQSYNEQFF,TGTGCCAGCAGCTCGGGACAGTCCTACAATGAGCAGTTCTTC,NA,TRBV5-4,TRBD1,TRBJ2-1
CAWAGTSGGYEQYF,TGTGCCTGGGCCGGGACTAGCGGGGGGTACGAGCAGTACTTC,NA,TRBV30,TRBD2,TRBJ2-7
CASSFLAGPSYEQYF,TGTGCCAGCAGCTTTTTAGCGGGGCCCTCCTACGAGCAGTACTTC,NA,TRBV7-9,TRBD2,TRBJ2-7
CASSRRGGLPDTQYF,TGTGCCAGCAGCCGGCGGGGGGGTTTGCCAGATACGCAGTATTTT,NA,TRBV7-2,TRBD2,TRBJ2-3
CASTNQQPSGRNEQFF,TGTGCCAGCACCAACCAACAGCCTAGCGGGAGAAATGAGCAGTTCTTC,NA,TRBV6-7,TRBD2,TRBJ2-1
CASSATGASYEQYF,TGTGCCAGCAGCGCCACAGGGGCCTCTTACGAGCAGTACTTC,NA,TRBV9,TRBD1,TRBJ2-7